These T cell receptor beta chains were read from a single sample in a study of blood T cell repertoires in COVID-19. The repertoire was sequenced with immunoSEQ multiplex PCR; TCRdb's copy has only in-frame clones and lacks some. The data show around 120,000 clones, about 85% seen once. The source material was peripheral blood. The receptors were gathered from an elderly man with acute or convalescent COVID-19. Both conserved end residues are part of each CDR3. The order of the fields is D gene, V gene, J gene, clone size, CDR3 DNA, CDR3 protein. The D gene is left open where the match is weak. Clone size is stated in some rows and not others, as once, few, many or a class when expanded.

D: -; V: TRBV5-4; J: TRBJ2-1; size: -; DNA: TGTGCCAGCAGCTTGGCGGGGAGCTCCTACAATGAGCAGTTCTTC; CDR3: CASSLAGSSYNEQFF
D: -; V: TRBV3-1/TRBV3-2; J: TRBJ1-1; size: -; DNA: TGTGCCAGCAGCCAAGGCACGGTTATGAACACTGAAGCTTTCTTT; CDR3: CASSQGTVMNTEAFF
D: TRBD1; V: TRBV19; J: TRBJ2-2; size: -; DNA: TGTGCCAGTAGGGGACAGGGAGCCACCGGGGAGCTGTTTTTT; CDR3: CASRGQGATGELFF
D: -; V: TRBV2; J: TRBJ2-5; size: few; DNA: TGTGCCAGCAGTGAAGAAAATTCGCAAGAGACCCAGTACTTC; CDR3: CASSEENSQETQYF
D: -; V: TRBV7-3; J: TRBJ1-1; size: -; DNA: TGTGCCAGCAGCCTAATGGCGGGGGGGAGCACTGAAGCTTTCTTT; CDR3: CASSLMAGGSTEAFF
D: TRBD1; V: TRBV19; J: TRBJ1-5; size: -; DNA: TGTGCCAGTACAGGGAGGACAGGCTTGGCCCAGCATTTT; CDR3: CASTGRTGLAQHF
D: TRBD1; V: TRBV10-3; J: TRBJ2-1; size: -; DNA: TGTGCCATCGGAACGGACAGGGTCGGGCACAATGAGCAGTTCTTC; CDR3: CAIGTDRVGHNEQFF
D: -; V: TRBV5-6; J: TRBJ2-7; size: -; DNA: TGTGCCAGCAGCCCCCCGGGGTTCCACGAGCAGTACTTC; CDR3: CASSPPGFHEQYF
D: -; V: TRBV6-2/TRBV6-3; J: TRBJ1-5; size: -; DNA: TGTGCCAGCAGCCTTAGTAGCAATCAGCCCCAGCATTTT; CDR3: CASSLSSNQPQHF
D: TRBD1; V: TRBV7-6; J: TRBJ2-1; size: -; DNA: TGTGCCAGCAGCTTAGTACAGGGGGCAGTTTCGGGTGAGCAGTTCTTC; CDR3: CASSLVQGAVSGEQFF
D: TRBD2; V: TRBV3-1/TRBV3-2; J: TRBJ2-5; size: -; DNA: TGTGCCAGCAGCCAAAGCCCCCCCAGCGGGAAAAGGGAGACCCAGTACTTC; CDR3: CASSQSPPSGKRETQYF
D: -; V: TRBV11-3; J: TRBJ2-3; size: -; DNA: TGTGCCAGCAGCCTGGGACTCAGCACAGATACGCAGTATTTT; CDR3: CASSLGLSTDTQYF
D: TRBD1; V: TRBV28; J: TRBJ1-3; size: -; DNA: TGTGCCAGCAGTTCGGGACAGGCTGGAAACACCATATATTTT; CDR3: CASSSGQAGNTIYF
D: TRBD2; V: TRBV28; J: TRBJ2-3; size: -; DNA: TGTGCCAGCAGTTTTGGACTAGAAGGGACAGATACGCAGTATTTT; CDR3: CASSFGLEGTDTQYF
D: -; V: TRBV6-5; J: TRBJ1-2; size: -; DNA: TGTGCCAGCCGCCCGGACAGCAACTATGGCTACACCTTC; CDR3: CASRPDSNYGYTF
D: TRBD1; V: TRBV19; J: TRBJ1-4; size: -; DNA: TGTGCCAGTAGTGTAGGACAGGGGGCTCGAGGTGTCACTAATGAAAAACTGTTTTTT; CDR3: CASSVGQGARGVTNEKLFF
D: TRBD2; V: TRBV11-2; J: TRBJ2-1; size: -; DNA: TGTGCCAGCAGCTCGCGGGGACTAGCGGGATTAGGCTCCTACAATGAGCAGTTCTTC; CDR3: CASSSRGLAGLGSYNEQFF
D: -; V: TRBV19; J: TRBJ2-7; size: -; DNA: TGTGCCAGTAGCGGGAGTGGGAACGAGCAGTACTTC; CDR3: CASSGSGNEQYF
D: -; V: TRBV19; J: TRBJ1-5; size: -; DNA: TGTGCCAGTAGGGGGCCCCTGGGCAATCAGCCCCAGCATTTT; CDR3: CASRGPLGNQPQHF
D: TRBD1; V: TRBV7-8; J: TRBJ1-3; size: -; DNA: TGTGCCAGCAGCCGAATACAGGGGAACACCATATATTTT; CDR3: CASSRIQGNTIYF
D: TRBD1; V: TRBV19; J: TRBJ1-2; size: -; DNA: TGTGCCAGTAGTATAACCGGGACAGGGGGTTTCCGTGGCTACACCTTC; CDR3: CASSITGTGGFRGYTF
D: TRBD1; V: TRBV27; J: TRBJ1-5; size: -; DNA: TGTGCCAGCAGCCCTTTGATCGGGACAGGGAATAATCAGCCCCAGCATTTT; CDR3: CASSPLIGTGNNQPQHF
D: -; V: TRBV11-2; J: TRBJ1-4; size: -; DNA: TGTGCCAGCAGCTTCCCCAACTTTAATGAAAAACTGTTTTTT; CDR3: CASSFPNFNEKLFF
D: -; V: TRBV11-3; J: TRBJ2-1; size: -; DNA: TGTGCCAGCAGCCCAGACAGCTCCTACAATGAGCAGTTCTTC; CDR3: CASSPDSSYNEQFF
D: TRBD2; V: TRBV19; J: TRBJ2-7; size: -; DNA: TGTGCCACCCGAGCTAGCGGGAGATCCTACGAGCAGTACTTC; CDR3: CATRASGRSYEQYF
D: TRBD1; V: TRBV25-1; J: TRBJ1-6; size: -; DNA: TGTGCCAGCAGTGAAACAGGGGCCTATAATTCACCCCTCCACTTT; CDR3: CASSETGAYNSPLHF
D: -; V: TRBV18; J: TRBJ1-1; size: -; DNA: TGTGCCAGCTCACCACGGGAGGGAAAGAACACTGAAGCTTTCTTT; CDR3: CASSPREGKNTEAFF
D: TRBD1; V: TRBV5-5; J: TRBJ1-2; size: -; DNA: TGTGCCAGCAGCGCGACAGGGGAGGGTGGCTACACCTTC; CDR3: CASSATGEGGYTF
D: TRBD1; V: TRBV5-4; J: TRBJ2-1; size: -; DNA: TGTGCCAGCAGTCATGACAGGGGCCATTACAATGAGCAGTTCTTC; CDR3: CASSHDRGHYNEQFF
D: TRBD1; V: TRBV28; J: TRBJ1-5; size: -; DNA: TGTGCCAGCACAGGACAGGGGGGCTATCAGCCCCAGCATTTT; CDR3: CASTGQGGYQPQHF
D: -; V: TRBV19; J: TRBJ2-7; size: -; DNA: TGTGCCAGTAGTATAGTGGTCAGGGGGCTCACTAGCGAGTCCTACGAGCAGTACTTC; CDR3: CASSIVVRGLTSESYEQYF
D: TRBD1; V: TRBV19; J: TRBJ1-5; size: -; DNA: TGTGCCAGTAAGGGACAGGGGGGTCAGCCCCAGCATTTT; CDR3: CASKGQGGQPQHF
D: -; V: TRBV5-6; J: TRBJ2-6; size: once; DNA: TGTGCCAGCAGGTGGAGGGCCCCTCTGGGGGCCAACGTCCTGACTTTC; CDR3: CASRWRAPLGANVLTF
D: TRBD1; V: TRBV27; J: TRBJ2-6; size: -; DNA: TGTGCCAGCAGTTTCAGACAGGGGACAGGGCTCCACTCTGGGGCCAACGTCCTGACTTTC; CDR3: CASSFRQGTGLHSGANVLTF
D: -; V: TRBV28; J: TRBJ2-7; size: -; DNA: TGTGCCAGCAGTAAAGCGGGCCCACGCTACGAGCAGTACTTC; CDR3: CASSKAGPRYEQYF
D: -; V: TRBV5-1; J: TRBJ2-7; size: once; DNA: TGCGCCAGCAGCTTGTCCCCCCAAACCTACGAGCAGTACTTC; CDR3: CASSLSPQTYEQYF
D: TRBD1; V: TRBV5-6; J: TRBJ1-2; size: once; DNA: TGTGCCAGCAGCCCCGGGACAGGAGCCTATGGCTACACCTTC; CDR3: CASSPGTGAYGYTF
D: -; V: TRBV7-9; J: TRBJ2-7; size: -; DNA: TGTGCCAGCAGGGAGTATTTAGGAGTCTACGAGCAGTACTTC; CDR3: CASREYLGVYEQYF
D: TRBD1; V: TRBV7-9; J: TRBJ2-5; size: few; DNA: TGTGCCAGCAGCTTACAGCGCACGGACAGGGGGCAAGAGACCCAGTACTTC; CDR3: CASSLQRTDRGQETQYF
D: -; V: TRBV3-1/TRBV3-2; J: TRBJ1-5; size: -; DNA: TGTGCCAGCAGCCAAGGGAGTCAGCCCCAGCATTTT; CDR3: CASSQGSQPQHF
D: -; V: TRBV7-9; J: TRBJ2-7; size: few; DNA: TGTGCCAGCCGGGACATAACCTACGAGCAGTACTTC; CDR3: CASRDITYEQYF
D: -; V: TRBV10-3; J: TRBJ1-3; size: -; DNA: TGTGCCATCAGTGATTGGGCGGGGTTGAGCTCTGGAAACACCATATATTTT; CDR3: CAISDWAGLSSGNTIYF
D: TRBD1; V: TRBV11-3; J: TRBJ2-2; size: -; DNA: TGTGCCAGCAGCGCCCAAGCCGGGACAGGATCGAACACCGGGGAGCTGTTTTTT; CDR3: CASSAQAGTGSNTGELFF
D: TRBD2; V: TRBV5-1; J: TRBJ2-3; size: few; DNA: TGCGCCAGCAGCTTGCTGGCGGGGGAAAGCACAGATACGCAGTATTTT; CDR3: CASSLLAGESTDTQYF
D: TRBD1; V: TRBV7-2; J: TRBJ2-2; size: -; DNA: TGTGCCAGCAGCTTGGCGGGGACAGGGGCCAACACCGGGGAGCTGTTTTTT; CDR3: CASSLAGTGANTGELFF
D: TRBD1; V: TRBV15; J: TRBJ2-1; size: -; DNA: TGTGCCACCAGCGCCGAGACAGGGGGCTGGGGCAATGAGCAGTTCTTC; CDR3: CATSAETGGWGNEQFF
D: -; V: TRBV5-6; J: TRBJ1-2; size: -; DNA: TGTGCCAGCAGGGAAAGGGGCCCTAACTATGGCTACACCTTC; CDR3: CASRERGPNYGYTF
D: TRBD2; V: TRBV28; J: TRBJ2-7; size: once; DNA: TGTGCCAGCAGTCCTAGCGGGAGAGAGGGCTACGAGCAGTACTTC; CDR3: CASSPSGREGYEQYF
D: TRBD2; V: TRBV5-1; J: TRBJ2-3; size: -; DNA: TGCGCCAGCAGCTCGGGACTAGCCGGTACGCAGTATTTT; CDR3: CASSSGLAGTQYF
D: TRBD2; V: TRBV4-3; J: TRBJ2-1; size: -; DNA: TGCGCCAGCAGCCGAGAACCAGCGGGAACTGAGCAGTTCTTC; CDR3: CASSREPAGTEQFF
D: TRBD1; V: TRBV5-1; J: TRBJ1-1; size: -; DNA: TGCGCCAGCAGCATCCGGACAGGGGTCGGGGTTTTCGAAGCTTTCTTT; CDR3: CASSIRTGVGVFEAFF
D: TRBD1; V: TRBV7-2; J: TRBJ1-2; size: -; DNA: TGTGCCAGCAGCTTGAGGGACAGAGCTAACTATGGCTACACCTTC; CDR3: CASSLRDRANYGYTF
D: TRBD2; V: TRBV6-5; J: TRBJ2-7; size: -; DNA: TGTGCCAGCAGAGGGACTAGGGTCTACGAGCAGTACTTC; CDR3: CASRGTRVYEQYF
D: -; V: TRBV6-5; J: TRBJ1-5; size: -; DNA: TGTGCCAGCAAAAAGGACAGATATAATCAGCCCCAGCATTTT; CDR3: CASKKDRYNQPQHF